The 8 T cell receptor beta chains given below trace back to one sample, sequenced in a study of cytotoxic CD8 clonotypes in ibrutinib-treated CLL. Libraries were prepared by immunoSEQ multiplex PCR; TCRdb keeps only in-frame clonotypes and omits some of them. The repertoire holds nearly 25,000 clones, with approximately 71% as singletons. The specimen comprised PBMCs, sampled after 12 months of ibrutinib treatment. These receptors all stem from a human donor with chronic lymphocytic leukemia.

This clone appeared a single time. This chain connects TRBV11-2 to TRBJ2-1; D remains unclear. The CDR3 spans 13 residues. CDR1 and CDR2 from the germline V gene are SGHAT and FQNNGV. Trimming took 5 bases from V and 10 from J, leaving 15 bases between them. CDR3 protein: CASSPAPLGEQFF. The CDR3 coding sequence is TGTGCCAGCAGCCCCGCGCCCTTGGGGGAGCAGTTCTTC.

The chain is built from TRBV5-1 and TRBJ2-3; D ambiguous. CDR1 SGHRS and CDR2 YFSETQ come from the germline V gene. The CDR3 contains 16 residues. V lost 0 bases to trimming and J lost 0 bases, with 11 bases between them. This CDR3 reads CASSLAGSASTDTQYF. The CDR3 DNA reads TGCGCCAGCAGCTTGGCTGGGTCAGCTAGCACAGATACGCAGTATTTT.

The chain combines TRBV29-1 with TRBJ2-5; 7 bases are a match to TRBD1. The J call is doubtful: the DNA matches TRBJ2-7 better. Germline loops: CDR1 SQVTM, CDR2 ANQGSEA. This CDR3 region has 13 residues. CDR3 amino acids: CSARDSGTYEQYF. The CDR3 coding sequence is TGCAGCGCCCGGGACAGTGGAACCTACGAGCAGTACTTC.

The V call is TRBV29-1, the J call TRBJ2-7; D perhaps matches TRBD2 (6 bases). V was trimmed by 1 base and J by 0 bases, leaving 13 bases between them. CDR1 and CDR2 (germline): SQVTM, ANQGSEA. The CDR3 totals 15 residues. CDR3 region: CSVEGGDLYSYEQYF. The CDR3 DNA reads TGCAGCGTTGAAGGTGGGGACTTGTACTCCTACGAGCAGTACTTC.

The gene calls are TRBV5-6 and TRBJ2-2; a weak D match, TRBD2 (5 bases). Germline lookup yields CDR1 SGHDT and CDR2 YYEEEE. The V end was cut by 4 bases, the J end by 3 bases, with 19 bases between. This CDR3 is 17 amino acids long. The CDR3 DNA reads TGTGCCAGCAGCACCGCCACTAGTCTGACGTACACCGGGGAGCTGTTTTTT. As protein: CASSTATSLTYTGELFF.

The chain recombines TRBV2 with TRBJ1-5, with unresolved D. Between the trimmed V and J ends, which lost 4 bases and 0 bases, there was a span of 10 bases. The germline gives CDR1 SNHLY, CDR2 FYNNEI. The CDR3 contains 15 residues. The CDR3 region has the DNA TGTGCCAGCAGTGCTCGGTCGGGTAGCAATCAGCCCCAGCATTTT. Its translation: CASSARSGSNQPQHF. Supplemented by reference TRBV2 and TRBJ1-5, the full variable domain reads EPEVTQTPSHQVTQMGQEVILRCVPISNHLYFYWYRQILGQKVEFLVSFYNNEISEKSEIFDDQFSVERPDGSNFTLKIRSTKLEDSAMYFCASSARSGSNQPQHFGDGTRLSIL.

The CDR3 bases are TGTGCCAGCCGGCCGGGACTGCCGACCTACGAGCAGTACTTC. It encodes CASRPGLPTYEQYF. The J gene is TRBJ2-7, the V gene TRBV6-1; D possibly corresponds to TRBD2 (6 bases). V lost 8 bases and J 2 bases, leaving 16 bases between the germline ends. This CDR3 is 14 amino acids long. Looked up from germline, CDR1 is MNHNS and CDR2 is SASEGT.

The chain uses TRBV9 and TRBJ2-7; TRBD1 agrees at 7 bases. V dropped 0 bases and J dropped 0; count of bases not matched to a gene: 3. The CDR3 is made up of 15 amino acids. Germline V gene sequence: CDR1 SGDLS, CDR2 YYNGEE. CDR3 sequence reads: CASSVGPGGSYEQYF. DNA for the CDR3: TGTGCCAGCAGCGTAGGTCCAGGGGGCTCCTACGAGCAGTACTTC. The entire variable domain, with the rest obtained from reference TRBV9 and TRBJ2-7, is as follows: DSGVTQTPKHLITATGQRVTLRCSPRSGDLSVYWYQQSLDQGLQFLIQYYNGEERAKGNILERFSAQQFPDLHSELNLSSLELGDSALYFCASSVGPGGSYEQYFGPGTRLTVT.